The 18 T cell receptor beta chains listed next were all sequenced from one sample in a study of identifying expanded T cells in peripheral blood (dated by TCRdb to between 2018 and 2021). The library was produced with the immunoSEQ multiplex PCR assay. This is the immuneACCESS table as TCRdb keeps it, with only in-frame sequences that have V and J called. A part of the clones is gone; compared with another copy, unresolved V genes explain less than half, and the rest is unexplained. The sample contains approximately 100,000 clones, roughly 90% of them found a single time. The ten largest clones take up around 4% of the sample. Sample: blood. These receptors all stem from a person between 18 and 69 years old in good health.

The chain combines TRBV4-3 with TRBJ2-1; 14 nucleotides match TRBD2. This CDR3 has 14 residues. Germline V gives CDR1 LGHNA, CDR2 YSLEER. V lost 10 bases to trimming and J lost 5 bases; unmatched junction nucleotides: 4. In nucleotides, the CDR3 is TGCGCCACCCCGACTAGCGGGAGGGACAATGAGCAGTTCTTC. As protein: CATPTSGRDNEQFF.

This clone has more than one count but fewer than ten. This chain joins TRBV6-4 and TRBJ2-2; D tentatively reads TRBD1 or TRBD2 (6 bases each). This CDR3 is 15 amino acids long. Per the germline V gene, CDR1 is MRHNA and CDR2 is SNTAGT. Deletions cut 3 bases from V and 1 base from J, with 9 bases between. The CDR3 sequence is CASSERGENTGELFF. In DNA, the CDR3 is TGTGCCAGCAGTGAAAGGGGGGAGAACACCGGGGAGCTGTTTTTT.

The V and J genes are TRBV2 and TRBJ1-5; D gene ambiguous. The V and J ends lost 5 bases and 1 base respectively, with 9 bases between them. Germline CDR1 is SNHLY and CDR2 is FYNNEI. The CDR3 extends over 14 amino acids. Here the CDR3 DNA reads TGTGCCAGCAGTATGGACTCGAGCAATCAGCCCCAGCATTTT. It yields the protein CASSMDSSNQPQHF.

V gene TRBV9 combines with J gene TRBJ2-1; D possibly corresponds to TRBD2 (6 bases). Trimming left V 3 bases short and J 0 bases short, with 13 bases between. The CDR3 runs to 16 residues. Germline V gives CDR1 SGDLS, CDR2 YYNGEE. The CDR3 DNA is TGTGCCAGCAGCGCCCGTAGCGGCAGCTCCTACAATGAGCAGTTCTTC. Its protein is CASSARSGSSYNEQFF.

The sample holds one count of this clone. The chain is built from TRBV6-5 and TRBJ2-6; possibly TRBD1 for D (5 bases). V dropped 5 bases and J dropped 0 bases, with 8 bases sitting between them. Germline loops: CDR1 MNHEY, CDR2 SVGAGI. The CDR3 totals 15 residues. This CDR3 reads CASSSRVSGANVLTF. The CDR3 nucleotides read TGTGCCAGCAGTAGCAGGGTCTCTGGGGCCAACGTCCTGACTTTC.

The chain recombines TRBV19 with TRBJ2-5; 7 bases are a match to TRBD1. Germline loops: CDR1 LNHDA, CDR2 SQIVND (reference sequence). The CDR3 covers 15 residues. V lost 4 bases, J lost 5 bases, and 10 bases stayed unmatched. The CDR3 spells CASSTGTARWETQYF. CDR3 nucleotides: TGTGCCAGTAGTACAGGGACAGCACGGTGGGAGACCCAGTACTTC.

The chain recombines TRBV5-1 with TRBJ2-5; TRBD1 aligns across 8 bases. This CDR3 region has 14 residues. With 2 bases clipped from V and 5 bases from J, the junction kept 5 bases outside the gene matches. Germline-derived CDR1 and CDR2 are SGHRS and YFSETQ. Here the CDR3 reads CASSFGQGGETQYF. DNA of the CDR3: TGCGCCAGCAGCTTTGGACAGGGTGGCGAGACCCAGTACTTC. The variable domain in full, with the rest retrieved from reference TRBV5-1 and TRBJ2-5, is KAGVTQTPRYLIKTRGQQVTLSCSPISGHRSVSWYQQTPGQGLQFLFEYFSETQRNKGNFPGRFSGRQFSNSRSEMNVSTLELGDSALYLCASSFGQGGETQYFGPGTRLLVL.

Comment on this clone: It may be a read error: a sequence one base away is much more abundant. Other DNA sequences in this specimen translate into the identical CDR3. V and J are TRBV13 and TRBJ2-7; D is unclear. Per germline, CDR1 PRHDT and CDR2 FYEKMQ (reference sequence). The CDR3 length is 11 residues. V lost 0 bases to trimming and J lost 4 bases, with 1 base between them. The CDR3 spells CASSLGYEQYF. CDR3 DNA sequence: TGTGCCAGCAGCTTAGGTTACGAGCAGTACTTC.

This chain links TRBV10-1 with TRBJ2-2, with TRBD1 identical over 9 bases. With V trimmed by 8 bases and J by 3 bases, 7 bases remained unmatched. The CDR3 has 15 amino acids. Germline CDR1 is WNHNN and CDR2 is SYGVQD (reference sequence). This CDR3 is CASGTGTGHTGELFF. The CDR3 region has the DNA TGCGCCAGCGGTACCGGGACAGGGCACACCGGGGAGCTGTTTTTT.

CDR3 sequence (DNA): TGTGCCAGCTCGGGGCCCAGAGGGTACGAGCAGTACTTC. Its protein is CASSGPRGYEQYF. The chain employs TRBV18 and TRBJ2-7, with D possibly being TRBD1 or TRBD2 (5 bases each). This CDR3 is 13 amino acids long. CDR1 and CDR2 (germline): KGHSH, LQKENI. Trimming removed 6 bases from V and 4 bases from J, with 13 bases in between.

The rearrangement links TRBV13 to TRBJ2-7, with D uncertain. The CDR3 is 12 amino acids. The V end lost 0 bases, the J end lost 6 bases, and 6 bases lay between the germline ends. Germline V CDR1 and CDR2: PRHDT, FYEKMQ (reference sequence). CDR3 sequence reads: CASSLGTGEQYF. The DNA of the CDR3 is TGTGCCAGCAGCTTAGGCACTGGCGAGCAGTACTTC.

CDR3: CASSIVATNEKLFF. The CDR3 nucleotides read TGTGCCAGTAGTATAGTTGCAACTAATGAAAAACTGTTTTTT. The chain joins TRBV19 to TRBJ1-4; the D is unclear. The germline gives CDR1 LNHDA, CDR2 SQIVND (reference sequence). Deletions cut 1 base from V and 0 bases from J, with 3 bases between. The CDR3 totals 14 residues.

The chain joins TRBV5-4 to TRBJ2-7, with 10 bases lining up with TRBD2. Trimming took 2 bases from V and 4 from J; bases not matched to a gene: 3. The CDR3 runs to 14 residues. CDR1 is SGHNT and CDR2 is YYREEE in the germline V gene (reference sequence). The CDR3 DNA sequence: TGTGCCAGCAGCTTAGGACTAGCGGATTACGAGCAGTACTTC. Translating gives CASSLGLADYEQYF.

The chain is built from TRBV6-8 and TRBJ1-4; D not resolved. Germline V gene sequence: CDR1 MNHGY, CDR2 SAAAGT. CDR3 length: 14 amino acids. V was trimmed by 5 bases and J by 0 bases, leaving 7 bases between them. CDR3 sequence (DNA): TGTGCCAGCAGTGATTCTGCAACTAATGAAAAACTGTTTTTT. Amino acid sequence: CASSDSATNEKLFF.

The chain links TRBV7-8 to TRBJ1-2; weak D call: TRBD1 (6 bases). The germline gives CDR1 SGHVS, CDR2 FQNEAQ. Trimming removed 1 base from V and 5 bases from J, with 14 bases in between. There are 15 residues in the CDR3. CDR3 nucleotides: TGTGCCAGCAGCTTAGACTGGCCACAGGGTTATGGCTACACCTTC. This translates into CASSLDWPQGYGYTF. The whole variable domain, filled in from reference TRBV7-8 and TRBJ1-2, reads GAGVSQSPRYKVAKRGQDVALRCDPISGHVSLFWYQQALGQGPEFLTYFQNEAQLDKSGLPSDRFFAERPEGSVSTLKIQRTQQEDSAVYLCASSLDWPQGYGYTFGSGTRLTVV.

The genes are TRBV5-1 and TRBJ2-5; 8 bases fit TRBD1. This CDR3 contains 14 residues. The V gene's germline CDR1 is SGHRS and CDR2 YFSETQ. J was trimmed by 4 bases and V by 4 bases; bases with no gene match: 6. Here the CDR3 DNA reads TGCGCCAGCAGCGTTACAGGGGGTTTAGAGACCCAGTACTTC. Its translation: CASSVTGGLETQYF.

This clone was counted a single time. The V call is TRBV7-3, the J call TRBJ2-7, with 13 bases that match TRBD2. Per germline, CDR1 SGHTA and CDR2 FQGTGA. This CDR3 contains 15 residues. With 5 bases clipped from V and 5 bases from J, the junction kept 6 bases outside the gene matches. The CDR3 region is CASSATSGGADEQYF. In DNA, the CDR3 is TGTGCCAGCAGCGCAACTAGCGGGGGGGCCGACGAGCAGTACTTC.

The chain uses TRBV5-8 and TRBJ1-5; the D is unclear. CDR1 and CDR2 from the germline V gene are SGHTS and YDEGEE. V was pared by 3 bases and J by 7 bases, with 8 bases between. CDR3 size: 12 residues. CDR3 residues: CASSSHLQPQHF. The CDR3 DNA follows: TGTGCCAGCAGCTCCCACCTACAGCCCCAGCATTTT.